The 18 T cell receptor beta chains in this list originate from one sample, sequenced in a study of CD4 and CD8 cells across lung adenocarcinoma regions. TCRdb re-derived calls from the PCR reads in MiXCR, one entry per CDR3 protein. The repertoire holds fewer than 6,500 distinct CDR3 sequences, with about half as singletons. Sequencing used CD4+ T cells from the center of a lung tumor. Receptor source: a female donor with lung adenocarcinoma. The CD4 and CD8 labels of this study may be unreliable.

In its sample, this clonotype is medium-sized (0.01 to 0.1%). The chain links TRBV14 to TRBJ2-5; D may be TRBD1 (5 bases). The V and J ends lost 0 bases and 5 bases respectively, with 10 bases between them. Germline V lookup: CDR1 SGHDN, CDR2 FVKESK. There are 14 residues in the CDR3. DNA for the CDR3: TGTGCCAGCAGCCAAGATCAGGGTAGCGAGACCCAGTACTTC. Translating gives CASSQDQGSETQYF. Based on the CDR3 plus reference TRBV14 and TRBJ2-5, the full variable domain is EAGVTQFPSHSVIEKGQTVTLRCDPISGHDNLYWYRRVMGKEIKFLLHFVKESKQDESGMPNNRFLAERTGGTYSTLKVQPAELEDSGVYFCASSQDQGSETQYFGPGTRLLVL.

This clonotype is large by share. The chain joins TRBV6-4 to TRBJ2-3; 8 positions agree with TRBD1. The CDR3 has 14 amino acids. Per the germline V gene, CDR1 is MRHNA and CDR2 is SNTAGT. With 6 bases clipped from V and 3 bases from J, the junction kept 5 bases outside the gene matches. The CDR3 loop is CASSGQGGTDTQYF. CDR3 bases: TGTGCCAGCAGCGGACAGGGTGGGACAGATACGCAGTATTTT.

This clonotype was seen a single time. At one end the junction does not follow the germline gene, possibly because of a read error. The CDR3 nucleotides read TGTGCCGGGGGAGAGGGGGACAGGGGGCCAGATACGCAGTATTTC. This gives the protein CAGGEGDRGPDTQYF. This sequence joins TRBV10-3 and TRBJ2-3, with 12 bases aligning to TRBD1. The CDR3 loop spans 15 amino acids. Germline CDR1 and CDR2: ENHRY and SYGVKD.

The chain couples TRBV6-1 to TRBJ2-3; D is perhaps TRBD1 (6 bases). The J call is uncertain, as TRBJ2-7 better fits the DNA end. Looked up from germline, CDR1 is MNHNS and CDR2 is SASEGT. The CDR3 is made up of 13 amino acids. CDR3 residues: CASSRDTNGEQYF. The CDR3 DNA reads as TGTGCCAGCAGTAGGGACACGAACGGCGAGCAGTACTTC.

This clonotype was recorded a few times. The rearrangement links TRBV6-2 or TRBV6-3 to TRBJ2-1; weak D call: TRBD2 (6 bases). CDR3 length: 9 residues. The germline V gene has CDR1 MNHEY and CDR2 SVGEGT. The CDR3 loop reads CASGREQFF. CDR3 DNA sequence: TGTGCTAGCGGCCGGGAGCAGTTCTTC.

CDR3 DNA: TGTGCCAGCAGCGTTACAGGGACCTACTACAATGAGCAGTTCTTC. Translated: CASSVTGTYYNEQFF. J is TRBJ2-1 and V is TRBV9; the D gene is possibly TRBD1 (6 bases). Germline V CDR1 and CDR2: SGDLS, YYNGEE. The CDR3 loop spans 15 amino acids. Trimming cost V 2 bases and J 3 bases, with 12 bases left between them.

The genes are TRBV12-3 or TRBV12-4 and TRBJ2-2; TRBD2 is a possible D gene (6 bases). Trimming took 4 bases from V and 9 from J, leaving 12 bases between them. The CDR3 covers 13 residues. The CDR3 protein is CASSSEGPRELFF. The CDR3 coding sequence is TGTGCCAGCAGTTCGGAGGGTCCGAGGGAGCTGTTTTTT.

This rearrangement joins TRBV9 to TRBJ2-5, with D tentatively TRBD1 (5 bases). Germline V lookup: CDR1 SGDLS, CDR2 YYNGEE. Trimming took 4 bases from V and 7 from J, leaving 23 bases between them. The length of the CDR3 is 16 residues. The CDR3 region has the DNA TGTGCCAGCAGCCCTATGGGGCTTTCCGATCAGTCGACCCAGTACTTC. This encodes CASSPMGLSDQSTQYF.

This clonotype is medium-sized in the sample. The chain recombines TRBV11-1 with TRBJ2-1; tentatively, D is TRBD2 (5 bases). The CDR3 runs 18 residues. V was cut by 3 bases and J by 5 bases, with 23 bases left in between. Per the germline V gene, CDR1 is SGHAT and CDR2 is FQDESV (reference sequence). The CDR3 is CASSFRPSLDGVNNEQFF. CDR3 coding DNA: TGTGCCAGCAGCTTTCGACCTTCCTTAGACGGGGTAAACAATGAGCAGTTCTTC. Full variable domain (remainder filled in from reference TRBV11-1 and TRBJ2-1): EAEVAQSPRYKITEKSQAVAFWCDPISGHATLYWYRQILGQGPELLVQFQDESVVDDSQLPKDRFSAERLKGVDSTLKIQPAELGDSAMYLCASSFRPSLDGVNNEQFFGPGTRLTVL.

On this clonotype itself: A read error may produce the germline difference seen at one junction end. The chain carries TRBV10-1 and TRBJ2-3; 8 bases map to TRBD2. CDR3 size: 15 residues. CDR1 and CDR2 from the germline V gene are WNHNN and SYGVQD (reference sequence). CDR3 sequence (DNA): TGCGCCAGCACCCGGGAGGGCCTAACAAAAAATACGCAGTATTTC. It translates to CASTREGLTKNTQYF.

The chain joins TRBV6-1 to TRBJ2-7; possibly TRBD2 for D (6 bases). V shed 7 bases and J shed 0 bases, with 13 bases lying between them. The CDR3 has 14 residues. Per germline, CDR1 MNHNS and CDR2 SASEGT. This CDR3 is CASIGGRYSYEQYF. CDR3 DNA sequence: TGTGCCAGCATTGGAGGGCGGTACTCCTACGAGCAGTACTTC.

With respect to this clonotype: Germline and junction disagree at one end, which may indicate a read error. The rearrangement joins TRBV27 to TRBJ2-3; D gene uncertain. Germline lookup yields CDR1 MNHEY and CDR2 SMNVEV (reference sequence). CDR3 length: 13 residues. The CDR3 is CASSSDRTDKQYF. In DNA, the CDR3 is TGTGCCAGCAGTTCAGACCGAACCGATAAGCAGTATTTT.

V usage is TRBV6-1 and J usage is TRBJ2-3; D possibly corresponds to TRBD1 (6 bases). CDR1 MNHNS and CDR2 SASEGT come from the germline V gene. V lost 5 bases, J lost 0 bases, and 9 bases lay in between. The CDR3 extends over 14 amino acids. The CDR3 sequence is CASSIGQSTDTQYF. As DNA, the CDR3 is TGTGCCAGCAGTATTGGACAGAGCACAGATACGCAGTATTTT.

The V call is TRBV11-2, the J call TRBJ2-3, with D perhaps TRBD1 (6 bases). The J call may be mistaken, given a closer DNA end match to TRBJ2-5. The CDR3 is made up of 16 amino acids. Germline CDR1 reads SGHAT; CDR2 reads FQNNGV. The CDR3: CASSLQRRGQERTQYF. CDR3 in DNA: TGTGCCAGCAGCTTACAACGCAGGGGCCAGGAGAGGACCCAGTACTTC.

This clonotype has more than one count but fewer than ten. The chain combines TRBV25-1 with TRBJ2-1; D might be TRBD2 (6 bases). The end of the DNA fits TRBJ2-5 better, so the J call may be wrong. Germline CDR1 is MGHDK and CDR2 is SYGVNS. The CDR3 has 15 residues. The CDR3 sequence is CASSEYGGYQETQYF. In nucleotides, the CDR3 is TGTGCCAGCAGTGAATATGGGGGGTACCAAGAGACCCAGTACTTC.

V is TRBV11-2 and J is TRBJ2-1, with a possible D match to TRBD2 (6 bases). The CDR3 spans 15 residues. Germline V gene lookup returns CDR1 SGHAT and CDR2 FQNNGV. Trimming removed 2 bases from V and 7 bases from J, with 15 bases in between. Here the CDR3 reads CASSLWGGDENEQFF. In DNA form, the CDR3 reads TGTGCCAGCAGCTTATGGGGCGGGGATGAGAATGAGCAGTTCTTC. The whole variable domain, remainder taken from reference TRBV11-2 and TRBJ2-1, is EAGVAQSPRYKIIEKRQSVAFWCNPISGHATLYWYQQILGQGPKLLIQFQNNGVVDDSQLPKDRFSAERLKGVDSTLKIQPAKLEDSAVYLCASSLWGGDENEQFFGPGTRLTVL.

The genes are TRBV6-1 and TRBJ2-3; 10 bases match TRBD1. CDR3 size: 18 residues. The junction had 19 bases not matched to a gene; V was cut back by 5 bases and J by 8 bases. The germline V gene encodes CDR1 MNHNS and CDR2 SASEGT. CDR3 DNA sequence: TGTGCCAGCAGTATTCAGGGGGGACAGGGGATTGTTTTGGTTACGCAGTATTTT. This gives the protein CASSIQGGQGIVLVTQYF.

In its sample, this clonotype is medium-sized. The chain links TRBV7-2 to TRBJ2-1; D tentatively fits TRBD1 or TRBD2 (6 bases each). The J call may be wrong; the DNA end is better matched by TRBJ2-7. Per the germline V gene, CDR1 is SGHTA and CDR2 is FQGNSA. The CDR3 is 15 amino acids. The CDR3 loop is CASSLGGGIAYEQYF. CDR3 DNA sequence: TGTGCCAGCAGCTTAGGAGGGGGGATAGCCTACGAGCAGTACTTC.